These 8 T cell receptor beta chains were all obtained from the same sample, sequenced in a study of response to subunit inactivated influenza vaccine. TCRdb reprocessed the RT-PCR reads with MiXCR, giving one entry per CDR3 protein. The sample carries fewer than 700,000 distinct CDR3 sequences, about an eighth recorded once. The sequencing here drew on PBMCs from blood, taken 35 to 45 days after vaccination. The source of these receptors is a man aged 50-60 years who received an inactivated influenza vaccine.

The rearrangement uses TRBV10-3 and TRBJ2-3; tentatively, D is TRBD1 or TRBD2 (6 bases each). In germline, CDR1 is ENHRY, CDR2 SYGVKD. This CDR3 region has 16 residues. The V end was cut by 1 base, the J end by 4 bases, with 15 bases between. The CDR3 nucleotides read TGTGCCATCAGTGAGTGGGGGGCGGGGATCGCAGATACGCAGTATTTT. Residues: CAISEWGAGIADTQYF.

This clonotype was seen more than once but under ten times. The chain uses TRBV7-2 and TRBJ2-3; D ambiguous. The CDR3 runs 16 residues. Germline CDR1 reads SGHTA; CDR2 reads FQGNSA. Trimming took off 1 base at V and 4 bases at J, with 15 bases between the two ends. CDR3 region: CASSLVAQVPPDTQYF. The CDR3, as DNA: TGTGCCAGCAGCTTAGTAGCTCAGGTCCCCCCAGATACGCAGTATTTT.

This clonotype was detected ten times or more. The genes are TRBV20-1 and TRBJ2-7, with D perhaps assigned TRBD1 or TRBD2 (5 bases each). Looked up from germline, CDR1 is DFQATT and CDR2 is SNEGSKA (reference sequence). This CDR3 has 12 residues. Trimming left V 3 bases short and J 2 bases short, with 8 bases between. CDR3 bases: TGCAGTGCTAGCAGGGACCCCTACGAGCAGTACTTC. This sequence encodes CSASRDPYEQYF.

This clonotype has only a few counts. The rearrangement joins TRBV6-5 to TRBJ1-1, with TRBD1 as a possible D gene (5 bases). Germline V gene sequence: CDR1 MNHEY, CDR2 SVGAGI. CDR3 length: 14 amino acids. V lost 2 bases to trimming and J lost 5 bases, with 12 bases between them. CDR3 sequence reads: CASSYGVQGTEAFF. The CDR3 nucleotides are TGTGCCAGCAGTTACGGGGTCCAGGGTACTGAAGCTTTCTTT.

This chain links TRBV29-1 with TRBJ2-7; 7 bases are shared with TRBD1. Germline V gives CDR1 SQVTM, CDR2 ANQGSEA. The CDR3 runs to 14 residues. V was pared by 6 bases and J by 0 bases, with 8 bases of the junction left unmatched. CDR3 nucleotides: TGCAGCGTGAGCCGGGACAGAGCCTCCTACGAGCAGTACTTC. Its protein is CSVSRDRASYEQYF.

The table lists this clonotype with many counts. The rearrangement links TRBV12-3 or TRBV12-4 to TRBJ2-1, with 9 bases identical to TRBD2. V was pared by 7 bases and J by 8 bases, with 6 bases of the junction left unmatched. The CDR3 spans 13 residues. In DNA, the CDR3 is TGTGCCAGCACGAGCGGGAGGCACCATGAGCAGTTCTTC. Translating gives CASTSGRHHEQFF.

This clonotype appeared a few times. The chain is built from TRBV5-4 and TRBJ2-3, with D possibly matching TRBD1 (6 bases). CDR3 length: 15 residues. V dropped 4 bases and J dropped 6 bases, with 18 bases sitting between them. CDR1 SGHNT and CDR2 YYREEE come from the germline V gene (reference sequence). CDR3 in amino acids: CASSTWDTSTDTQYF. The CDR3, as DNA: TGTGCCAGCAGCACCTGGGACACCTCGACGGATACGCAGTATTTT.

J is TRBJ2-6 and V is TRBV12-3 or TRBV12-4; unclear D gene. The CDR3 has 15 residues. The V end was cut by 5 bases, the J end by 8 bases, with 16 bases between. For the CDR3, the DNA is TGTGCCAGCAGTATTTCCCTGATCTCGACCAACGTCCTGACTTTC. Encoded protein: CASSISLISTNVLTF.